A single T cell receptor (beta chain) is shown here with its context. What antigen it recognizes has not been identified. Nothing much larger sits one base from this clone, and base qualities are not available. Donors were 30 to 45 systemically healthy Caucasian individuals from Russia aged 6 to 90 years. Approximately 9.3 milliliters of peripheral blood were collected from each donor into EDTA-treated Vacutainer tubes. Ficoll-Paque density-gradient centrifugation was used to isolate PBMCs, with at least 7 million per sample. Total RNA, at least 5 micrograms per sample, was extracted from PBMCs with Trizol reagent. Naive CD45RAhigh/CD27high T cell percentages were measured by flow cytometry on a PBMC aliquot from every donor. The data derive from a study of blood T cells in healthy people across ages (dated by TCRdb to between 2015 and 2016). With respect to the entire study: Template switching captured roughly one uniquely barcoded TCR beta cDNA molecule per two T cells in model experiments. Two additional independent replicas of 1 million unique cDNA reads from the same blood draw were analyzed for two donors (one aged 18 to 30 and one aged 80 or older). The donors were divided into four age groups: young (average around 17 years), middle-aged (roughly 40), aged (approximately 59) and long-lived (82). To avoid experimental bias, donors of different ages were randomly spread across the sequencing lanes. Using deep sequencing normalized with unique cDNA molecular identifiers, the study measured how TCR beta repertoire diversity changes with age. What the study reported, not specific to this receptor: Bulk unsorted PBMC profiling prevented conclusive comparison of naive and antigen-experienced compartments. Total diversity estimates from one million sequenced T cells were considered lower bounds and underestimates. Compared with the aged group, the long-lived group had more naive CD4+ T cells, fewer expanded clones and increased TCR diversity, suggesting age selection. Donor CMV infection status was unknown, potentially confounding age-related changes in expanded clonotypes. Observed TCR beta diversity correlated strongly with the percentage of naive T cells measured by flow cytometry. As age increased, observed TCR beta diversity per million T cells dropped in a roughly linear way, and a significant reduction was already evident by age 40.

The CDR3 runs 15 residues from the cysteine to the phenylalanine. Kept here is only the CDR3 DNA, which spans 45 bases and is read in frame from base 1. The germline V end is reduced by 5 bases and the J end by 0 bases; junction bases left unmatched: 6. The germline V gene (reference sequence) provides CDR1 DFQATT and CDR2 SNEGSKA. Library preparation was by 5' RACE. The sequencing machine was an Illumina HiSeq 2500. A second roughly 6 to 12 cycle PCR used a sample-barcoded 5' primer and a J-beta primer mix. A template-switch 5' adaptor carrying 12 random nucleotides introduced a unique molecular identifier onto each TCR beta cDNA molecule. Each sample yielded at least 2.5 million CDR3-containing paired-end reads. All of the RNA was converted into first-strand cDNA using the Mint cDNA synthesis kit, with a TRBC-specific oligonucleotide serving as the primer. After uracil-DNA glycosylase treatment, a first 18-cycle PCR used universal primers M1SS and BC2_uni_R on all cDNA. As for the authors' bioinformatics: Each sample was normalized by randomly selecting 1 million high-quality reads, each carrying a distinct molecular identifier. Instead of being binned into consensus sequences, reads with shared molecular identifiers were discarded. MiTCR, run with a Q25 quality threshold and the strictest error-elimination algorithm, handled CDR3 identification, clonotype clustering and error correction. A nonparametric unseen species model using Euler transformation provided a lower-bound estimate of total TCR beta diversity. The public reads were reprocessed in TCRdb via fastp at Q25 and MiXCR, keeping in-frame beta chains. Rows are combined by CDR3 protein, so each entry shows the most common genes and DNA. The V and J calls reflect TCRdb's pipeline rather than the authors' work. The sample table records under 2 million distinct CDR3 sequences; around 35% of these occur just once. Of the sample, approximately 10% falls within the top ten clones.

The receptor chain draws on TRBV20-1 and TRBJ2-7, and TRBD2 matches 11 of the central bases. This sequence originates from a woman younger than 45 in good health. Sequencing used blood. Here is the DNA: TGCAGTGCTTACCTGACTAGCGGGACCTCCTACGAGCAGTACTTC. Its coded protein is CSAYLTSGTSYEQYF.